These 18 T cell receptor beta chains share one sample of origin, sequenced in a study of blood T cell repertoires in COVID-19. Profiling relied on immunoSEQ multiplex PCR, and the TCRdb table lists in-frame clones only, not all of them. The repertoire holds around 290,000 clones, with around 90% as singletons. Sequenced: PBMCs or T cells enriched from blood (not recorded which). The source of these receptors is a woman between 25 and 40 years old who had recovered from COVID-19.

V usage is TRBV28 and J usage is TRBJ2-5; 7 bases are shared with TRBD2. The CDR3 is made up of 14 amino acids. Germline CDR1 and CDR2: MDHEN and SYDVKM. Trimming took 7 bases from V and 5 from J; bases not matched to a gene: 10. The CDR3 loop reads CASISVAGVETQYF. CDR3 nucleotide sequence: TGTGCCAGCATAAGCGTGGCGGGAGTTGAGACCCAGTACTTC.

The CDR3 protein is CATGRTQVEKLFF. The DNA for the CDR3 is TGTGCCACCGGTCGAACACAAGTTGAAAAACTGTTTTTT. The J gene is TRBJ1-4, the V gene TRBV24-1; the D is unclear. This CDR3 is 13 amino acids long. Trimming cost V 9 bases and J 7 bases, with 14 bases left between them. The germline V gene has CDR1 KGHDR and CDR2 SFDVKD.

The J gene is TRBJ2-1, the V gene TRBV2; D gene uncertain. Germline V lookup: CDR1 SNHLY, CDR2 FYNNEI. The V end lost 6 bases, the J end lost 7 bases, and 7 bases lay between the germline ends. This CDR3 contains 11 residues. CDR3 sequence reads: CASRSENEQFF. CDR3 DNA: TGTGCCAGCAGAAGCGAGAATGAGCAGTTCTTC.

The genes are TRBV4-1 and TRBJ2-2, with D unresolved. Germline CDR1 is MGHRA and CDR2 is YSYEKL. The CDR3 sequence is 12 residues long. Trimming left V 1 base short and J 7 bases short, with 4 bases between. In DNA, the CDR3 is TGCGCCAGCAGCCAAGGGCACGGGGAGCTGTTTTTT. Translating gives CASSQGHGELFF.

This chain connects TRBV6-5 to TRBJ2-3; 7 nucleotides match TRBD1. V shed 6 bases and J 3 bases; nucleotides not matched to a gene: 6. Germline V gene lookup returns CDR1 MNHEY and CDR2 SVGAGI. This CDR3 region has 14 residues. DNA for the CDR3: TGTGCCAGCAGCACAGGGGACGGGACAGATACGCAGTATTTT. It codes for CASSTGDGTDTQYF.

V gene TRBV5-6 combines with J gene TRBJ2-3, with D unresolved. From germline, CDR1 is SGHDT and CDR2 YYEEEE. The CDR3 has 13 residues. Trimming took off 0 bases at V and 7 bases at J, with 9 bases between the two ends. The CDR3 DNA sequence: TGTGCCAGCAGCTTGGAGAGGAGACATACGCAGTATTTT. The encoded protein is CASSLERRHTQYF.

This sequence joins TRBV5-6 and TRBJ2-2, with 7 bases identical to TRBD1. The CDR3 sequence is 15 residues long. Germline V gene lookup returns CDR1 SGHDT and CDR2 YYEEEE. V was clipped by 6 bases and J by 2 bases; unmatched bases: 7. CDR3 protein: CASNRGTVNTGELFF. For the CDR3, the DNA is TGTGCCAGCAATAGAGGGACAGTTAACACCGGGGAGCTGTTTTTT. Complete variable domain (other parts from reference TRBV5-6 and TRBJ2-2): DAGVTQSPTHLIKTRGQQVTLRCSPKSGHDTVSWYQQALGQGPQFIFQYYEEEERQRGNFPDRFSGHQFPNYSSELNVNALLLGDSALYLCASNRGTVNTGELFFGEGSRLTVL.

This clone has just one count. Here the CDR3 DNA reads TGTGCCAGCAGCCAAGAGCCGGGACTCCGGCAAGAGACCCAGTACTTC. This sequence encodes CASSQEPGLRQETQYF. This chain joins TRBV3-1 (or the pseudogene TRBV3-2) and TRBJ2-5; tentative D call: TRBD2 (6 bases). The CDR3 length is 16 residues. Looked up from germline, CDR1 is LGHDT and CDR2 is YNNKEL (reference sequence). Trimming left V 0 bases short and J 2 bases short, with 13 bases between.

This chain uses TRBV20-1 with TRBJ1-1; D not certain. Looked up from germline, CDR1 is DFQATT and CDR2 is SNEGSKA (reference sequence). The CDR3 is 11 amino acids. Trimming cost V 4 bases and J 3 bases, with 6 bases left between them. The CDR3 coding sequence is TGCAGTGCTAAGGCGGACACTGAAGCTTTCTTT. It translates to CSAKADTEAFF.

The rearrangement joins TRBV19 to TRBJ2-3, with 15 bases aligning to TRBD2. Trimming took 5 bases from V and 4 from J; bases not matched to a gene: 7. From germline, CDR1 is LNHDA and CDR2 SQIVND (reference sequence). The CDR3 runs 17 residues. The CDR3 sequence: CASSRRTSGRAPDTQYF. In nucleotides, the CDR3 is TGTGCCAGTAGTCGCCGGACTAGCGGGAGGGCCCCAGATACGCAGTATTTT.

CDR3 coding DNA: TGTGCCAGCAGTTTGGACAGTAGCATCAATCAGCCCCAGCATTTT. Its translation: CASSLDSSINQPQHF. The chain employs TRBV27 and TRBJ1-5; D is perhaps TRBD1 (6 bases). V was pared by 3 bases and J by 3 bases, with 12 bases between. Per germline, CDR1 MNHEY and CDR2 SMNVEV (reference sequence). This CDR3 is built from 15 residues.

Only a few counts were recorded for this clone. This chain joins TRBV7-2 and TRBJ1-2; TRBD1 agrees at 12 bases. Trimming removed 4 bases from V and 5 bases from J; junction bases left unmatched: 11. CDR1 and CDR2 from the germline V gene are SGHTA and FQGNSA. CDR3 length: 17 residues. The CDR3: CASSSPGQGARGYGYTF. The CDR3 DNA is TGTGCCAGCAGCTCTCCGGGACAGGGGGCGCGCGGGTATGGCTACACCTTC.

The chain joins TRBV2 to TRBJ1-2; 9 bases are a match to TRBD1. The CDR3 has 17 amino acids. J gave up 5 bases and V 5 bases, and 15 bases lay outside the gene matches. CDR1 SNHLY and CDR2 FYNNEI come from the germline V gene. CDR3 bases: TGTGCCAGCAGTATTTCACAGGGGGCCTTCCTGGAATATGGCTACACCTTC. This encodes CASSISQGAFLEYGYTF.

The genes are TRBV9 and TRBJ2-2; 7 nucleotides align to TRBD2. This CDR3 has 15 amino acids. CDR1 and CDR2 (germline): SGDLS, YYNGEE. Trimming took 3 bases from V and 7 from J; bases not matched to a gene: 9. CDR3 protein: CASSASGLDHGELFF. The CDR3 region has the DNA TGTGCCAGCAGCGCCAGTGGACTAGATCACGGGGAGCTGTTTTTT. The full variable domain, completed using reference TRBV9 and TRBJ2-2, is DSGVTQTPKHLITATGQRVTLRCSPRSGDLSVYWYQQSLDQGLQFLIQYYNGEERAKGNILERFSAQQFPDLHSELNLSSLELGDSALYFCASSASGLDHGELFFGEGSRLTVL.

V is TRBV7-8 and J is TRBJ2-7, with D tentatively TRBD1 (5 bases). V dropped 1 base and J dropped 3 bases, with 13 bases sitting between them. The CDR3 loop spans 15 amino acids. CDR1 SGHVS and CDR2 FQNEAQ come from the germline V gene. For the CDR3, the DNA is TGTGCCAGCAGCTTAGGAACAGGCTATTTCTACGAGCAGTACTTC. It codes for CASSLGTGYFYEQYF. Variable domain in full (rest from reference TRBV7-8 and TRBJ2-7): GAGVSQSPRYKVAKRGQDVALRCDPISGHVSLFWYQQALGQGPEFLTYFQNEAQLDKSGLPSDRFFAERPEGSVSTLKIQRTQQEDSAVYLCASSLGTGYFYEQYFGPGTRLTVT.

The chain's CDR3 is CASSSMEATQYF. The CDR3 DNA is TGTGCCAGCAGTTCGATGGAGGCCACGCAGTATTTT. The V gene is TRBV6-2 or TRBV6-3, the J gene TRBJ2-3; the D gene is possibly TRBD2 (5 bases). The V and J ends lost 4 bases and 9 bases respectively, with 11 bases between them. In germline, CDR1 is MNHEY, CDR2 SVGEGT. The CDR3 is 12 amino acids.

J is TRBJ2-7 and V is TRBV6-2 or TRBV6-3; possible D gene TRBD1, 6 bases. In germline, CDR1 is MNHEY, CDR2 SVGEGT. This CDR3 has 14 amino acids. Trimming cost V 5 bases and J 5 bases, with 16 bases left between them. The CDR3 region is CASSKPDRTNEQYF. The DNA for the CDR3 is TGTGCCAGCAGTAAGCCCGACAGGACCAACGAGCAGTACTTC.

The table lists this clone with a count of one. This chain joins TRBV27 and TRBJ2-2, with TRBD2 matching over 10 bases. The CDR3 covers 15 residues. V was pared by 7 bases and J by 7 bases, with 9 bases of the junction left unmatched. Germline V gene sequence: CDR1 MNHEY, CDR2 SMNVEV (reference sequence). The CDR3 here is CASTPLAGVDGELFF. CDR3 DNA: TGTGCCAGCACCCCCCTAGCGGGAGTGGACGGGGAGCTGTTTTTT.